The 32 T cell receptor beta chains below were found in one sample sequenced in a study of blood T cell repertoires in COVID-19. TCRdb's table, derived via immunoSEQ multiplex PCR, lists solely in-frame clones and lacks some. The sample carries 80,000 or so clones, roughly 80% recorded once. Specimen: peripheral blood. These TCRs come from an elderly woman with acute or convalescent COVID-19.

The chain joins TRBV24-1 to TRBJ2-2; no clear D gene. CDR3 length: 16 residues. V shed 5 bases and J shed 1 base, with 13 bases lying between them. Germline-derived CDR1 and CDR2 are KGHDR and SFDVKD. In DNA, the CDR3 is TGTGCCACCAGTGGGGCTCATGGGTTGAACACCGGGGAGCTGTTTTTT. Protein: CATSGAHGLNTGELFF.

This chain connects TRBV6-6 to TRBJ1-3; 8 nucleotides line up with TRBD1. The junction had 10 bases not matched to a gene; V was cut back by 5 bases and J by 4 bases. The CDR3 is 16 residues long. Per the germline V gene, CDR1 is MNHNY and CDR2 is SVGAGI (reference sequence). The CDR3 loop is CASSRAQGAKGNTIYF. The CDR3 DNA sequence: TGTGCCAGCAGTCGAGCCCAGGGGGCGAAAGGAAACACCATATATTTT.

V gene TRBV3-1 (or the pseudogene TRBV3-2) combines with J gene TRBJ1-2; 12 bases map to TRBD1. V trimming: 4 bases; J trimming: 8 bases; junction bases outside the gene matches: 5. Germline CDR1 and CDR2: LGHDT and YNNKEL (reference sequence). The CDR3 sequence is 14 residues long. Here the CDR3 DNA reads TGTGCCAGCAGCCTGGGACAGGGGGCAGGGGGCTACACCTTC. Translation: CASSLGQGAGGYTF.

The V and J genes are TRBV5-1 and TRBJ2-5; 9 bases agree with TRBD1. After removal of 3 bases from V and 2 bases from J, the junction contained 8 bases not matched to a gene. The CDR3 totals 16 residues. Germline loops: CDR1 SGHRS, CDR2 YFSETQ. The CDR3 nucleotides are TGCGCCAGCAGCTCCAACAGGGGGCTGCCACAAGAGACCCAGTACTTC. Translating gives CASSSNRGLPQETQYF.

DNA for the CDR3: TGTGCCAGCAGTTTAGGGACAGGGTCGAATAATTCACCCCTCCACTTT. Amino acids: CASSLGTGSNNSPLHF. The chain couples TRBV28 to TRBJ1-6; 9 bases agree with TRBD1. Germline CDR1 is MDHEN and CDR2 is SYDVKM. This CDR3 has 16 residues. The junction had 4 bases not matched to a gene; V was cut back by 2 bases and J by 5 bases.

This clone was found a few times. This chain joins TRBV12-3 or TRBV12-4 and TRBJ1-3; D call uncertain. The CDR3 contains 13 residues. The V end was cut by 5 bases, the J end by 4 bases, with 9 bases between. CDR3 nucleotides: TGTGCCAGCAGTCCCTACGAGGGAAACACCATATATTTT. Amino acids: CASSPYEGNTIYF.

This clone was detected only a few times. J is TRBJ2-3 and V is TRBV6-5, with 7 bases aligning to TRBD2. The germline V gene encodes CDR1 MNHEY and CDR2 SVGAGI. This CDR3 is 13 amino acids long. J gave up 5 bases and V 8 bases, and 7 bases lay outside the gene matches. The CDR3 DNA is TGTGCCAGCGGCTACTCGGGAGGAGATACGCAGTATTTT. It specifies CASGYSGGDTQYF.

The chain joins TRBV5-1 to TRBJ2-7, with a weak D call TRBD1 (6 bases). V shed 1 base and J shed 2 bases, with 10 bases lying between them. The length of the CDR3 is 14 residues. From germline, CDR1 is SGHRS and CDR2 YFSETQ. CDR3 sequence reads: CASSLSGDAYEQYF. For the CDR3, the DNA is TGCGCCAGCAGCTTGTCAGGGGACGCCTACGAGCAGTACTTC.

The rearrangement uses TRBV11-3 and TRBJ2-1; 8 bases are a match to TRBD2. Germline CDR1 reads SGHNT; CDR2 reads YENEEA. J was trimmed by 13 bases and V by 5 bases; bases with no gene match: 19. CDR3 length: 16 residues. The CDR3 is CASSPGGGGPEFIQFF. For the CDR3, the DNA is TGTGCCAGCAGCCCTGGGGGCGGGGGGCCAGAATTTATTCAGTTCTTC.

This clone was counted once. V gene TRBV6-2 or TRBV6-3 combines with J gene TRBJ1-5; no definite D call. V lost 0 bases, J lost 4 bases, and 10 bases lay in between. CDR3 length: 15 amino acids. Germline V CDR1 and CDR2: MNHEY, SVGEGT. CDR3 in DNA: TGTGCCAGCAGTTACTCCAGGACGGGGAATCAGCCCCAGCATTTT. It specifies CASSYSRTGNQPQHF.

The chain uses TRBV6-5 and TRBJ2-7; 7 nucleotides match TRBD1. The V gene's germline CDR1 is MNHEY and CDR2 SVGAGI. V lost 2 bases, J lost 2 bases, and 3 bases stayed unmatched. CDR3 length: 14 amino acids. CDR3: CASSYDDRAYEQYF. The CDR3, as DNA: TGTGCCAGCAGTTACGATGACAGGGCCTACGAGCAGTACTTC.

The chain combines TRBV7-8 with TRBJ2-2; a possible D gene is TRBD1 (7 bases). The CDR3 extends over 15 amino acids. V was clipped by 6 bases and J by 4 bases, with 15 bases between them. From germline, CDR1 is SGHVS and CDR2 FQNEAQ. The CDR3 reads CASSAWQGGTGELFF. DNA of the CDR3: TGTGCCAGCAGTGCTTGGCAGGGGGGCACCGGGGAGCTGTTTTTT.

This rearrangement joins TRBV2 to TRBJ1-6; 8 nucleotides align to TRBD1. J was trimmed by 9 bases and V by 6 bases; bases with no gene match: 7. The CDR3 has 14 residues. Germline lookup yields CDR1 SNHLY and CDR2 FYNNEI. CDR3: CASRTTGVGSPLHF. The CDR3 nucleotides are TGTGCCAGCAGGACGACAGGGGTAGGTTCACCCCTCCACTTT.

V usage is TRBV27 and J usage is TRBJ1-2; D remains unclear. V was cut by 6 bases and J by 4 bases, with 12 bases left in between. This CDR3 has 13 amino acids. Germline CDR1 and CDR2: MNHEY and SMNVEV (reference sequence). The CDR3 region has the DNA TGTGCCAGCAGCCTTCGAGCGGGCTATGGCTACACCTTC. It yields the protein CASSLRAGYGYTF.

This rearrangement joins TRBV4-2 to TRBJ1-5, with a weak D call TRBD1 (5 bases). This CDR3 is 20 amino acids long. The V end lost 0 bases, the J end lost 4 bases, and 25 bases lay between the germline ends. Germline CDR1 LGHNA, CDR2 YNFKEQ. The CDR3 DNA reads as TGTGCCAGCAGCCAAGAAACCTTAGTAGGAGGGCTGGGACCTAATCAGCCCCAGCATTTT. It yields the protein CASSQETLVGGLGPNQPQHF.

The V and J genes are TRBV6-5 and TRBJ2-7; 12 positions match TRBD2. The CDR3 runs 13 residues. V gave up 8 bases and J gave up 7 bases; unmatched junction bases: 6. The germline V gene encodes CDR1 MNHEY and CDR2 SVGAGI. For the CDR3, the DNA is TGTGCCAGCTTGACTAGCGGGGGTAGAGAGCAGTACTTC. Amino acids: CASLTSGGREQYF.

V gene TRBV9 combines with J gene TRBJ2-1; tentative D call: TRBD2 (6 bases). The CDR3 loop spans 14 amino acids. V gave up 0 bases and J gave up 8 bases, with 12 bases separating them. Looked up from germline, CDR1 is SGDLS and CDR2 is YYNGEE. This CDR3 is CASSVDGTLDEQFF. The CDR3 DNA sequence: TGTGCCAGCAGCGTAGATGGGACTCTGGATGAGCAGTTCTTC.

V and J are TRBV6-1 and TRBJ1-2, with 7 bases matching TRBD1. The germline V gene has CDR1 MNHNS and CDR2 SASEGT. The CDR3 is 16 residues long. V was clipped by 4 bases and J by 4 bases; unmatched bases: 12. CDR3 sequence reads: CASSVETGWRVYGYTF. Written as DNA, the CDR3 is TGTGCCAGCAGTGTGGAGACAGGGTGGAGGGTCTATGGCTACACCTTC.

The chain links TRBV6-6 to TRBJ1-4; D unclear. Deletions cut 5 bases from V and 7 bases from J, with 14 bases between. The CDR3 loop spans 14 amino acids. The germline CDR1 and CDR2 sequences are MNHNY and SVGAGI (reference sequence). CDR3 sequence reads: CASSDADLGEKLFF. The DNA for the CDR3 is TGTGCCAGCAGTGACGCAGACTTGGGTGAAAAACTGTTTTTT.

This clone was seen a few times. The gene calls are TRBV9 and TRBJ2-7; weak D call: TRBD1 (6 bases). The CDR3 runs to 14 residues. Trimming pared 3 bases from V and 3 bases from J, leaving 13 bases between. Germline values: CDR1 SGDLS, CDR2 YYNGEE. Here the CDR3 DNA reads TGTGCCAGCAGCGCTCGGACAGAGAGCTACGAGCAGTACTTC. The encoded protein is CASSARTESYEQYF.

V and J are TRBV30 and TRBJ1-5; no definite D call. CDR3 length: 13 amino acids. Germline lookup yields CDR1 GTSNPN and CDR2 SVGIG (reference sequence). V was pared by 0 bases and J by 5 bases, with 8 bases between. The CDR3 DNA is TGTGCCTGGAGTGTTCAGGCCGATCAGCCCCAGCATTTT. Protein product: CAWSVQADQPQHF.

The chain combines TRBV2 with TRBJ1-2, with 9 bases fitting TRBD1. Trimming cost V 1 base and J 4 bases; bases outside gene matches: 4. Germline-derived CDR1 and CDR2 are SNHLY and FYNNEI. CDR3 length equals 15 residues. The CDR3 bases are TGTGCCAGCAGTGAAGTAGGGACAGGGTCCTATGGCTACACCTTC. Translating it yields CASSEVGTGSYGYTF.

The V and J genes are TRBV5-4 and TRBJ2-2; 8 positions agree with TRBD2. V was clipped by 4 bases and J by 4 bases; unmatched bases: 6. Germline V gene lookup returns CDR1 SGHNT and CDR2 YYREEE (reference sequence). The CDR3 is 15 amino acids. CDR3 region: CASSPGLVSTGELFF. The CDR3 nucleotides read TGTGCCAGCAGCCCGGGACTAGTGAGCACCGGGGAGCTGTTTTTT.

The genes are TRBV2 and TRBJ1-3; D remains ambiguous. Trimming took off 2 bases at V and 10 bases at J, with 9 bases between the two ends. Germline loops: CDR1 SNHLY, CDR2 FYNNEI. The CDR3 sequence is 12 residues long. The CDR3 spells CASSEQRLTIYF. DNA of the CDR3: TGTGCCAGCAGTGAACAGCGGCTAACCATATATTTT.

The rearrangement joins TRBV7-9 to TRBJ1-5, with a possible D match to TRBD1 (6 bases). CDR3 size: 12 residues. Germline values: CDR1 SEHNR, CDR2 FQNEAQ (reference sequence). The ends were cut back, 8 bases at V and 4 bases at J, with 9 bases in the middle. The CDR3 DNA sequence: TGTGCCAGCGGGGGCTTAAATCAGCCCCAGCATTTT. Its translation is CASGGLNQPQHF.

The CDR3, as DNA: TGTGCCAGCAGTTACTCCAGCGGGCGGGGGTCCCAGTACTTC. This encodes CASSYSSGRGSQYF. The V call is TRBV6-5, the J call TRBJ2-5; 7 nucleotides line up with TRBD2. Germline CDR1 MNHEY, CDR2 SVGAGI. The CDR3 spans 14 residues. Losses at the gene ends were 0 bases for V and 9 bases for J; bases not matched to a gene: 7.

The chain recombines TRBV18 with TRBJ1-2, with a weak D call TRBD1 (5 bases). The CDR3 covers 17 residues. The germline gives CDR1 KGHSH, CDR2 LQKENI. The germline V and J ends were trimmed by 3 bases and 6 bases, with 23 bases remaining between them. The CDR3 DNA is TGTGCCAGCTCACCGTCTCAGGGAGGAGTTGGTAGGAATGGCTACACCTTC. It yields the protein CASSPSQGGVGRNGYTF.

The genes are TRBV11-3 and TRBJ2-7; TRBD2 aligns across 7 bases. Germline CDR1 and CDR2: SGHNT and YENEEA. This CDR3 has 15 amino acids. V shed 1 base, J shed 4 bases, and the junction held 7 bases outside the gene matches. The CDR3 is CASSLGGGGKYEQYF. The DNA for the CDR3 is TGTGCCAGCAGCTTAGGTGGGGGGGGAAAATACGAGCAGTACTTC.

V usage is TRBV11-2 and J usage is TRBJ2-7, with 7 nucleotides matching TRBD2. Losses at the gene ends were 5 bases for V and 3 bases for J; bases not matched to a gene: 10. The germline CDR1 and CDR2 sequences are SGHAT and FQNNGV. This CDR3 comprises 15 residues. The CDR3 protein is CASSVDPGGIYEQYF. The CDR3 nucleotides are TGTGCCAGCAGCGTGGACCCGGGGGGAATCTACGAGCAGTACTTC.

V and J are TRBV24-1 and TRBJ2-6; TRBD1 matches at 8 bases. This CDR3 comprises 15 residues. J lost 2 bases, V lost 8 bases, and 4 bases had no gene match. Per the germline V gene, CDR1 is KGHDR and CDR2 is SFDVKD. This chain's CDR3 is CATTGGPPGANVLTF. CDR3 in DNA: TGTGCCACCACAGGGGGCCCTCCTGGGGCCAACGTCCTGACTTTC.

V gene TRBV11-3 combines with J gene TRBJ2-3, with a possible D match to TRBD2 (6 bases). Trimming shortened V by 3 bases and J by 1 base, and 11 bases separated the two germline ends. The CDR3 runs 15 residues. Germline V lookup: CDR1 SGHNT, CDR2 YENEEA. In DNA form, the CDR3 reads TGTGCCAGCAGCTTCCAGGGCGGGGGCACAGATACGCAGTATTTT. Protein product: CASSFQGGGTDTQYF.

J is TRBJ2-4 and V is TRBV23-1, with 14 bases that match TRBD2. TRBV23-1 is placed among ORFs of uncertain function. The V segment lost 3 bases and the J segment 1 base; nucleotides outside the gene matches: 11. This CDR3 region has 20 residues. This chain's CDR3 is CASSQRLAGGPESAKNIQYF. The CDR3 DNA reads as TGCGCCAGCAGTCAGCGACTAGCGGGGGGGCCTGAATCGGCCAAAAACATTCAGTACTTC.